This T cell receptor beta chain was recovered during a study of blood T cell repertoires in COVID-19. This clone was recorded once. CDR3 length: 17 residues. Profiling relied on immunoSEQ multiplex PCR, and the TCRdb table lists in-frame clones only, not all of them. The data show some 190,000 clones, around 84% seen once. The chain joins TRBV21-1 to TRBJ2-7; the table's TRBD1 call for D was not verified on the DNA. TRBV21-1 is marked as a pseudogene. Sequenced material: PBMCs or T cells enriched from blood (not recorded which). This sequence was found in a man aged 30-40 years with acute COVID-19. The CDR3: CASSKGPAGTGSYEQYF. The CDR3 region has the DNA TGTGCCAGCAGCAAAGGTCCCGCCGGGACAGGGTCCTACGAGCAGTACTTC.